This T cell receptor (beta chain) was found in a study of blood T cell repertoires in COVID-19. Here immunoSEQ multiplex PCR was the method, and the copy in TCRdb shows in-frame clones only, minus some. The data hold 140,000 to 150,000 clones, with around 84% observed a single time. CDR1 MDHEN and CDR2 SYDVKM come from the germline V gene. Germline trimming cut 3 bases from V and 1 base from J; bases unmatched to any gene: 2. The CDR3 extends over 14 amino acids. Input material: peripheral blood. The V call is TRBV28, the J call TRBJ1-1, with TRBD1 identical over 7 bases. The clonotype comes from a human donor in a cohort sampled during active COVID-19. CDR3 in DNA: TGTGCCAGCAGTTTCTGGACAGGGAACACTGAAGCTTTCTTT. It is translated as CASSFWTGNTEAFF.